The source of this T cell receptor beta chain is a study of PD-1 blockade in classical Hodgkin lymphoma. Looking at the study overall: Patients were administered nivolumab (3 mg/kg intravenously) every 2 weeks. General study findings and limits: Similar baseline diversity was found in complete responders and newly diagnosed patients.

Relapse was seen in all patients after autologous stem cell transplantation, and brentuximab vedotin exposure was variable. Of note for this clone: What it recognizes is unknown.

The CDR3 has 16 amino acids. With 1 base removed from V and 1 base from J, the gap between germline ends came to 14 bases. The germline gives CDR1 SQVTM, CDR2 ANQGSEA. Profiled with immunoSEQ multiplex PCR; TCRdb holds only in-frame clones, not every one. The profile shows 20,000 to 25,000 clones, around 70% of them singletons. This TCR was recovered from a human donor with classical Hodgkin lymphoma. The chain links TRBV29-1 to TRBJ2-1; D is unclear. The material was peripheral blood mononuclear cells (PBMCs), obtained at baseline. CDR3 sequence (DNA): TGCAGCGTTGAAGGTCTGGCGGCTAGATCCTACAATGAGCAGTTCTTC. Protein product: CSVEGLAARSYNEQFF.